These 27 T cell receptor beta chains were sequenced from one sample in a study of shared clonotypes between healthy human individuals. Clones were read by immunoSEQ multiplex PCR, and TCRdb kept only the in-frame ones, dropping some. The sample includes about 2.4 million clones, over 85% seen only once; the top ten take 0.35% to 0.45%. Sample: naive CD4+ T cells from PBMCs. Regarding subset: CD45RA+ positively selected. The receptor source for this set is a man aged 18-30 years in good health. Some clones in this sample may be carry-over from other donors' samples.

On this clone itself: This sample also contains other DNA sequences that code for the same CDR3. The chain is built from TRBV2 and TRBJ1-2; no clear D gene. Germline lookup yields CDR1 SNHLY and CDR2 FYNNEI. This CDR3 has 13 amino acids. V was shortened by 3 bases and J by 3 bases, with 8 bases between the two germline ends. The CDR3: CASSELGYYGYTF. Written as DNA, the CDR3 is TGTGCCAGCAGTGAGTTGGGTTACTATGGCTACACCTTC.

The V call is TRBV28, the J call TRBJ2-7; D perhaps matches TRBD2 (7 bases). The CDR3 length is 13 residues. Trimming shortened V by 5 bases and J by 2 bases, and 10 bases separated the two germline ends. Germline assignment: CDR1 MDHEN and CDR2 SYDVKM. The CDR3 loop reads CASSGRGPYEQYF. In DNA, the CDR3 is TGTGCCAGCAGTGGGCGGGGGCCCTACGAGCAGTACTTC.

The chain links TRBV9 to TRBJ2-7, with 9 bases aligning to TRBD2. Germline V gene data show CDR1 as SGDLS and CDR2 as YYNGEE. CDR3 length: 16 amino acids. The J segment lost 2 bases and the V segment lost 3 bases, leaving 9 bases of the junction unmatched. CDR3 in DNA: TGTGCCAGCAGCGGAAAAGTAGCGGGAGAAGCCTACGAGCAGTACTTC. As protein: CASSGKVAGEAYEQYF.

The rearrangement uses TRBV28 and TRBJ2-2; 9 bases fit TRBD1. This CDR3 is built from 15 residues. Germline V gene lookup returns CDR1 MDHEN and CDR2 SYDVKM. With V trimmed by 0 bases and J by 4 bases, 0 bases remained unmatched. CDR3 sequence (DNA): TGTGCCAGCAGTTTATGGGGACAGGGCACCGGGGAGCTGTTTTTT. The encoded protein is CASSLWGQGTGELFF.

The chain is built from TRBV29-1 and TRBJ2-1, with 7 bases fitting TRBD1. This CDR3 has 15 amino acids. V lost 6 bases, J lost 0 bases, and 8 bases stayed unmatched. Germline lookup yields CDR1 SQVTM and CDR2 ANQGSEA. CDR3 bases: TGCAGCGTCGAGGGGGCCTTAAGCTCCTACAATGAGCAGTTCTTC. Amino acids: CSVEGALSSYNEQFF.

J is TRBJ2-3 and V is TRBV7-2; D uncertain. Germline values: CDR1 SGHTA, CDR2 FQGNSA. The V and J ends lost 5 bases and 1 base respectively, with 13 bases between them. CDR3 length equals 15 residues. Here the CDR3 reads CASSPGGVRTDTQYF. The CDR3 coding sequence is TGTGCCAGCAGCCCCGGTGGAGTGCGCACAGATACGCAGTATTTT.

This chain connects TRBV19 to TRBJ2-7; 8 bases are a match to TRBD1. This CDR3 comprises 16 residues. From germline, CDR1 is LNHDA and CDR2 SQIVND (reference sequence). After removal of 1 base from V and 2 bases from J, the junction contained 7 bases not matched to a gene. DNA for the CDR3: TGTGCCAGTAGTATAGCCCTGACAGGGGCCCCCTACGAGCAGTACTTC. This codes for CASSIALTGAPYEQYF.

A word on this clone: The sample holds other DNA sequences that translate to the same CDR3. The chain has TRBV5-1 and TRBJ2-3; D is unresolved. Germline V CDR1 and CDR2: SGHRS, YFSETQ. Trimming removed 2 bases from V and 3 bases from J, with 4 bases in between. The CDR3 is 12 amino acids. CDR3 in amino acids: CASSLRTDTQYF. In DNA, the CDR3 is TGCGCCAGCAGCTTAAGGACAGATACGCAGTATTTT.

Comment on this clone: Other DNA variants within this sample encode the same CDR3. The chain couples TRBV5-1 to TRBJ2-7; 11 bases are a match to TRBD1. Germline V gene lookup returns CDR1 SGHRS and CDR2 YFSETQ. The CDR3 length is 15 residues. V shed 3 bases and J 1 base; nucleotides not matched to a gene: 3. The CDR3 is CASSSGQGGSYEQYF. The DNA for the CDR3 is TGCGCCAGCAGCTCGGGACAGGGGGGTTCCTACGAGCAGTACTTC.

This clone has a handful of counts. The CDR3 is CASSQDEASEAFF. CDR3 nucleotides: TGCGCCAGCAGCCAAGATGAGGCGTCGGAAGCTTTCTTT. The chain is built from TRBV4-3 and TRBJ1-1; D call uncertain. The germline V and J ends were trimmed by 0 bases and 8 bases, with 10 bases remaining between them. The CDR3 sequence is 13 residues long. The V gene's germline CDR1 is LGHNA and CDR2 YSLEER.

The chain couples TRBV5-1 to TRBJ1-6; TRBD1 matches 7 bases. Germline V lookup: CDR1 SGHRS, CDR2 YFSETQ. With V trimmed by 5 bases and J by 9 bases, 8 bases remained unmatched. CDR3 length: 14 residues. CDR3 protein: CASRPTGLISPLHF. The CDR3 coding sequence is TGCGCCAGCAGACCGACAGGGTTGATTTCACCCCTCCACTTT.

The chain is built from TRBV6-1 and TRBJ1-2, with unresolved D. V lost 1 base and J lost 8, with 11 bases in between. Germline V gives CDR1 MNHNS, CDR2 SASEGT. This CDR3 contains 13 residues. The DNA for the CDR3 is TGTGCCAGCAGTGAAGAAGGGATTCGGGGCTACACCTTC. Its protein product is CASSEEGIRGYTF.

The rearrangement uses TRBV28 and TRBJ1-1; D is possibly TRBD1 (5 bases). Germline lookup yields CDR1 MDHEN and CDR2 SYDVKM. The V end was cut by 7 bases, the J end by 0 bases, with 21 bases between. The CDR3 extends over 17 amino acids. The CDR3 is CASTYQRGGGMNTEAFF. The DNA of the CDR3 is TGTGCCAGCACCTATCAGAGGGGTGGAGGAATGAACACTGAAGCTTTCTTT.

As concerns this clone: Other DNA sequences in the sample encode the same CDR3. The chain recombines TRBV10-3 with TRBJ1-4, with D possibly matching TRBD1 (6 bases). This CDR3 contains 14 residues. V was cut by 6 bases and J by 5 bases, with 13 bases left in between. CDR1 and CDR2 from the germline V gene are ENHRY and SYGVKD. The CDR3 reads CAISEGGDNEKLFF. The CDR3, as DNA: TGTGCCATCAGCGAGGGGGGGGACAATGAAAAACTGTTTTTT.

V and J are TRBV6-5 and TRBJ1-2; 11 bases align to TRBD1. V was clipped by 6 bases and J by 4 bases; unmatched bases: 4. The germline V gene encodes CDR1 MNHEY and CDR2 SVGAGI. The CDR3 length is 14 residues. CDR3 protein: CASRDRGRGYGYTF. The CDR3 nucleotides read TGTGCCAGCAGGGACAGGGGGCGCGGCTATGGCTACACCTTC.

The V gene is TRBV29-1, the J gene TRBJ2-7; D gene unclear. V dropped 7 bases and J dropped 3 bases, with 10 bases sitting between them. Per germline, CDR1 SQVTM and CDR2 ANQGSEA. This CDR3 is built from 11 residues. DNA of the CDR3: TGCAGCGCCCTAGAGAACTACGAGCAGTACTTC. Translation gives CSALENYEQYF.

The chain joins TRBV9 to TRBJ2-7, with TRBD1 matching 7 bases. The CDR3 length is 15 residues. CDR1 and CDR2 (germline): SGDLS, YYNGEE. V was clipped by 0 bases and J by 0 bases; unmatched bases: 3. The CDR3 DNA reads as TGTGCCAGCAGCGTAGGGACAGGCGCCTCCTACGAGCAGTACTTC. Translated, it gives CASSVGTGASYEQYF.

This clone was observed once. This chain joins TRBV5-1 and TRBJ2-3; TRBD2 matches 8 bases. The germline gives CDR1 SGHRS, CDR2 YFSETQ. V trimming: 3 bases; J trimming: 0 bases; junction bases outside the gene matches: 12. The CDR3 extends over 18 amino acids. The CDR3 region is CASSSGIAGTTSTDTQYF. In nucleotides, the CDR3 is TGCGCCAGCAGCTCGGGGATAGCGGGGACGACTAGCACAGATACGCAGTATTTT.

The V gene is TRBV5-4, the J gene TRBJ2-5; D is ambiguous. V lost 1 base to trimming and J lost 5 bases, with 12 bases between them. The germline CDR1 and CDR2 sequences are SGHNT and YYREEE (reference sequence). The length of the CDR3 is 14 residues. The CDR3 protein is CASSLSKTGETQYF. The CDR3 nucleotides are TGTGCCAGCAGCTTGTCTAAAACCGGGGAGACCCAGTACTTC.

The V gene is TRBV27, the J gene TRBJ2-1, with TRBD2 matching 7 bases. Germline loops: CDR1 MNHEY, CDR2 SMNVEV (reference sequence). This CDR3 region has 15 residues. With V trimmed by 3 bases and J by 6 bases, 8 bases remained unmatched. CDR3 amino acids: CASSFRLASINEQFF. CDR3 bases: TGTGCCAGCAGTTTCAGACTAGCTTCAATCAATGAGCAGTTCTTC.

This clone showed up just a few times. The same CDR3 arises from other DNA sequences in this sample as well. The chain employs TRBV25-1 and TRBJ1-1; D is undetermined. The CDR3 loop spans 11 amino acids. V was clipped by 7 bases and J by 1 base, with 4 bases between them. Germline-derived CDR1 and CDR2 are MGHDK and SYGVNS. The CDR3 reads CASTGNTEAFF. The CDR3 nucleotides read TGTGCCAGCACAGGGAACACTGAAGCTTTCTTT.

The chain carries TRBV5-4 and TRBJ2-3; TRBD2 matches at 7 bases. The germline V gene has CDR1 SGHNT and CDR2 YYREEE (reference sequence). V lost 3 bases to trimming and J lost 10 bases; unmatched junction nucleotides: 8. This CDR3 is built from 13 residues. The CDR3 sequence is CASSSRTSSAQYF. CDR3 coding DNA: TGTGCCAGCAGCTCGAGGACTAGTTCGGCGCAGTATTTT.

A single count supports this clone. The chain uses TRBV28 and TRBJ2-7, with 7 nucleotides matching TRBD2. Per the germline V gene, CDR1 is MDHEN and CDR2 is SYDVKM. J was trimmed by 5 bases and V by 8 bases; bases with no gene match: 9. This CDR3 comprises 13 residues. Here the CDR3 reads CASLPGGRHEQYF. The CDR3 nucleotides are TGTGCCAGCCTGCCGGGGGGAAGACACGAGCAGTACTTC.

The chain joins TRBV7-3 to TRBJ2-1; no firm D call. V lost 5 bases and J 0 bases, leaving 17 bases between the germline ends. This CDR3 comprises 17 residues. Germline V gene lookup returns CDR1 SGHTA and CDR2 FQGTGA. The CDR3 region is CASSHLPLGLSYNEQFF. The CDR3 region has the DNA TGTGCCAGCAGCCATCTCCCCCTTGGCCTCTCCTACAATGAGCAGTTCTTC.

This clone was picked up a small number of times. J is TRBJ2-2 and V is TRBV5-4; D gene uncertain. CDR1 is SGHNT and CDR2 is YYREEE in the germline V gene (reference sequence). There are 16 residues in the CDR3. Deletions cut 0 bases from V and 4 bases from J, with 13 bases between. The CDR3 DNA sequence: TGTGCCAGCAGCTTGGAGTCCACTTCTCCCACCGGGGAGCTGTTTTTT. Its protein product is CASSLESTSPTGELFF. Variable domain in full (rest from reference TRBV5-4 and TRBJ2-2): ETGVTQSPTHLIKTRGQQVTLRCSSQSGHNTVSWYQQALGQGPQFIFQYYREEENGRGNFPPRFSGLQFPNYSSELNVNALELDDSALYLCASSLESTSPTGELFFGEGSRLTVL.

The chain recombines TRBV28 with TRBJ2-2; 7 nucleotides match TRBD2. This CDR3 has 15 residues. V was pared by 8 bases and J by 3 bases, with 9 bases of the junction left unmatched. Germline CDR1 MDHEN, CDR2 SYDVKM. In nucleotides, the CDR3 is TGTGCCAGCCTTGGACTAGTGGGGGACACCGGGGAGCTGTTTTTT. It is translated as CASLGLVGDTGELFF.

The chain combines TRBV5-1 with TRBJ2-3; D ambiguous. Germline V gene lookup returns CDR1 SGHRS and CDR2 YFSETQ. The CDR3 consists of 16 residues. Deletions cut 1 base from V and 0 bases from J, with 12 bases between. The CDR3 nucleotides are TGCGCCAGCAGCTTGTCCCAAGCAGACAGCACAGATACGCAGTATTTT. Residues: CASSLSQADSTDTQYF.